This section outlines one TCR beta chain sequence together with its context. CDR3 length: 13 amino acids. CDR1 SNHLY and CDR2 FYNNEI come from the germline V gene. Trimming pared 3 bases from V and 3 bases from J, leaving 9 bases between. The sample comes from a study of CD8+CD57+ T cells in acquired aplastic anemia. About the research overall: DNA per sorted CD4+ or CD8+ sample ranged about 0.2 to 27.4 ug, averaging roughly 3.5 ug.

An expansion of CD8+CD57+ cells by flow cytometry had been shown in patients chosen for sequencing. The use of genomic DNA as template underpinned the TCR beta VDJ and CDR3 profiling. In TCRdb, the reads were re-called with MiXCR into one record per CDR3 protein. Seen here are 250,000 or so distinct CDR3 sequences, 40% to 50% observed once, and the top ten hold 6.5% to 8%. This receptor was taken from a human donor with aplastic anemia. The rearrangement links TRBV2 to TRBJ2-7; D gene uncertain. Sequenced material: sorted CD4+, CD8+, or CD8+CD57+ T cells (not recorded which) from PBMCs. The DNA of the CDR3 is TGTGCCAGCAGTGACCTTAGGGACTACGAGCAGTACTTC. Its translation: CASSDLRDYEQYF.